This paragraph covers one TCR beta chain sequence. This entry belongs to a study of blood T cells in healthy people across ages. Then a second PCR, running roughly 7 to 11 cycles, was carried out with a sample-barcoded 5' primer and a J-beta primer mix. One entry per CDR3 protein results from TCRdb running MiXCR on the 5' RACE reads. The table has some 1.6 million distinct CDR3 sequences, roughly 32% seen once. V gave up 3 bases and J gave up 3 bases; unmatched junction bases: 6. The CDR3 is 15 residues long. The germline CDR1 and CDR2 sequences are SGHDN and FVKESK. The clonotype comes from a woman in her thirties in good health. This sequence joins TRBV14 and TRBJ1-1; 8 bases line up with TRBD1. Sequencing input: blood. The CDR3 region is CASSQERDRYTEAFF. CDR3 nucleotide sequence: TGTGCCAGCAGCCAGGAAAGGGACAGGTACACTGAAGCTTTCTTT. The variable domain in full, completed from reference TRBV14 and TRBJ1-1, reads EAGVTQFPSHSVIEKGQTVTLRCDPISGHDNLYWYRRVMGKEIKFLLHFVKESKQDESGMPNNRFLAERTGGTYSTLKVQPAELEDSGVYFCASSQERDRYTEAFFGQGTRLTVV.